The present T cell receptor beta chain was sequenced within a study of T cell responses to AZD1222 COVID-19 vaccine. Study outcomes and limitations: Among vaccine-associated CD4 TCRs, coverage spanned spike, with dominance at 160-218 and 743-854. Possibly, clonal diversity was underestimated; donors were largely white British and included more females. The study identified only a handful of AZD1222 recipients as seropositive at baseline. Spike-specific TCR depth and breadth grew after two AZD1222 doses.

The junction had 4 bases not matched to a gene; V was cut back by 3 bases and J by 4 bases. Germline CDR1 and CDR2: ENHRY and SYGVKD. This CDR3 has 14 residues. Profiled with immunoSEQ multiplex PCR; TCRdb holds only in-frame clones, not every one. The table includes roughly 140,000 clones, around 90% detected once. To note about this clone: What it binds is unknown.

The receptor's source is an adult in good health. The V call is TRBV10-3, the J call TRBJ2-7, with TRBD2 matching over 9 bases. The sample was peripheral blood, taken on day 0 of AZD1222 vaccination. The CDR3 spells CAISESSGRYEQYF. The DNA of the CDR3 is TGTGCCATCAGTGAAAGTAGCGGGAGATACGAGCAGTACTTC.